This T cell receptor (beta chain) was found in a study of neurological immune-mediated disorders. 5'RACE with 10-nucleotide random UMIs produced the cDNA. Over 200 million TCR-beta sequences (from 15-18 subjects) were yielded by each sequencing run. TCRdb processed the 5' RACE reads anew with MiXCR; each CDR3 protein has one entry. The sample shows over 11,000 distinct CDR3 sequences, roughly a tenth of them seen only once. The study used blood bank volunteers in Maryland, USA, as healthy controls. The unsorted libraries originated from 2 million PBMCs kept at -80 C. V lost 4 bases and J 4 bases, leaving 13 bases between the germline ends. The V gene's germline CDR1 is SQVTM and CDR2 ANQGSEA. This CDR3 contains 14 residues. This clonotype was counted ten times or more.

The genes are TRBV29-1 and TRBJ1-4; D not certain. This clonotype was obtained from a woman in her forties in good health. Source material: PBMCs. CDR3 nucleotides: TGCAGCGTTGGTGCAGGACTCTTTAATGAAAAACTGTTTTTT. As protein: CSVGAGLFNEKLFF.